Listed below are T cell receptor beta chains from one sample, sequenced in a study of post-analysis software for immune sequencing data. TCRdb analysed the PCR reads with MiXCR anew, one entry per CDR3 protein. The sample consists of 650,000 to 850,000 distinct CDR3 sequences, approximately 44% of them appearing once. Sequenced input: blood. Source of these receptors: a girl aged 5-17 years with multiple sclerosis. Both conserved end residues are part of each CDR3. Each record gives: clone size, V gene, D gene, J gene, CDR3 protein, CDR3 DNA. D genes are given only for firm matches. A clone size is listed for some rows: how often the clone was seen (once, few, many), or a class if it is expanded.

clone_size: -; v_call: TRBV9; d_call: -; j_call: TRBJ1-1; cdr3_aa: CASSPRERTEAFF; cdr3_nt: TGTGCCAGCAGCCCCAGGGAAAGGACTGAAGCTTTCTTT
clone_size: -; v_call: TRBV28; d_call: -; j_call: TRBJ1-1; cdr3_aa: CASSLHRANTEAFF; cdr3_nt: TGTGCCAGCAGTTTGCACAGGGCGAACACTGAAGCTTTCTTT
clone_size: -; v_call: TRBV6-6; d_call: TRBD1; j_call: TRBJ1-2; cdr3_aa: CASIRQGEIDGYTF; cdr3_nt: TGTGCCAGCATTCGACAGGGGGAAATAGATGGCTACACCTTC
clone_size: -; v_call: TRBV25-1; d_call: -; j_call: TRBJ2-6; cdr3_aa: CASSERGTGANVLTF; cdr3_nt: TGTGCCAGCAGTGAAAGGGGGACTGGGGCCAACGTCCTGACTTTC
clone_size: few; v_call: TRBV20-1; d_call: TRBD1; j_call: TRBJ1-6; cdr3_aa: CSARVTGATHSPLHF; cdr3_nt: TGCAGTGCCAGAGTAACAGGGGCAACGCATTCACCCCTCCACTTT
clone_size: -; v_call: TRBV12-3/TRBV12-4; d_call: -; j_call: TRBJ2-1; cdr3_aa: CASSFLEQFF; cdr3_nt: TGTGCCAGCAGTTTTCTAGAGCAGTTCTTC
clone_size: -; v_call: TRBV12-3/TRBV12-4; d_call: -; j_call: TRBJ2-1; cdr3_aa: CATGASGRQNEQFF; cdr3_nt: TGTGCCACGGGGGCCAGCGGACGGCAGAATGAGCAGTTCTTC
clone_size: -; v_call: TRBV24-1; d_call: TRBD2; j_call: TRBJ2-3; cdr3_aa: CATSDLRESVDTQYF; cdr3_nt: TGTGCCACCAGTGATCTGCGGGAGTCGGTAGATACGCAGTATTTT
clone_size: -; v_call: TRBV6-4; d_call: TRBD2; j_call: TRBJ2-6; cdr3_aa: CASSDSSGADVLTF; cdr3_nt: TGTGCCAGCAGTGACTCGAGCGGGGCCGACGTCCTGACTTTC
clone_size: -; v_call: TRBV30; d_call: -; j_call: TRBJ1-2; cdr3_aa: CAWSRTNYGYTF; cdr3_nt: TGTGCCTGGAGTAGGACTAACTATGGCTACACCTTC
clone_size: few; v_call: TRBV5-6; d_call: -; j_call: TRBJ2-5; cdr3_aa: CASSSGYTETQYF; cdr3_nt: TGTGCCAGCAGTTCCGGGTATACAGAGACCCAGTACTTC
clone_size: -; v_call: TRBV5-1; d_call: -; j_call: TRBJ2-1; cdr3_aa: CASSLAETAINEQFF; cdr3_nt: TGCGCCAGCAGCTTGGCCGAGACGGCCATCAATGAGCAGTTCTTC
clone_size: -; v_call: TRBV6-1; d_call: TRBD1; j_call: TRBJ1-5; cdr3_aa: CASSVGQDHSNQPQHF; cdr3_nt: TGTGCCAGCAGTGTCGGACAGGACCATAGCAATCAGCCCCAGCATTTT
clone_size: few; v_call: TRBV6-5; d_call: TRBD1; j_call: TRBJ2-4; cdr3_aa: CASSPLLGTGGYIQYF; cdr3_nt: TGTGCCAGCAGCCCCTTACTCGGGACAGGGGGGTACATTCAGTACTTC
clone_size: -; v_call: TRBV10-3; d_call: TRBD2; j_call: TRBJ2-3; cdr3_aa: CAIRPSGRPNRTDTQYF; cdr3_nt: TGTGCCATCAGGCCTAGCGGGCGGCCCAACCGCACAGATACGCAGTATTTT
clone_size: -; v_call: TRBV5-4; d_call: -; j_call: TRBJ2-5; cdr3_aa: CASSLGSVETQYF; cdr3_nt: TGTGCCAGCAGCTTGGGCTCGGTAGAGACCCAGTACTTC
clone_size: few; v_call: TRBV7-9; d_call: TRBD1; j_call: TRBJ2-5; cdr3_aa: CASSLASGRGQETQYF; cdr3_nt: TGTGCCAGCAGCTTAGCATCTGGCAGGGGGCAAGAGACCCAGTACTTC
clone_size: -; v_call: TRBV24-1; d_call: TRBD2; j_call: TRBJ2-1; cdr3_aa: CATSDASGLAGGTNEQFF; cdr3_nt: TGTGCCACCAGTGATGCCTCTGGACTAGCGGGAGGTACAAATGAGCAGTTCTTC
clone_size: -; v_call: TRBV7-2; d_call: -; j_call: TRBJ1-2; cdr3_aa: CASSRGGTLTVYGYTF; cdr3_nt: TGTGCCAGCAGCCGGGGCGGGACTCTAACCGTCTATGGCTACACCTTC
clone_size: few; v_call: TRBV7-2; d_call: TRBD1; j_call: TRBJ2-5; cdr3_aa: CASSLQTGEEETQYF; cdr3_nt: TGTGCCAGCAGCCTCCAGACAGGGGAGGAAGAGACCCAGTACTTC
clone_size: few; v_call: TRBV5-1; d_call: -; j_call: TRBJ2-7; cdr3_aa: CASSSSTVRVYEQYF; cdr3_nt: TGCGCCAGCAGCTCGTCGACAGTGCGTGTCTACGAGCAGTACTTC
clone_size: -; v_call: TRBV5-6; d_call: -; j_call: TRBJ2-3; cdr3_aa: CASSLGPQDTQYF; cdr3_nt: TGTGCCAGCAGCTTGGGACCTCAGGATACGCAGTATTTT
clone_size: few; v_call: TRBV7-9; d_call: -; j_call: TRBJ2-3; cdr3_aa: CASTPRTDTQYF; cdr3_nt: TGTGCCAGCACCCCCAGGACAGATACGCAGTATTTT
clone_size: few; v_call: TRBV20-1; d_call: TRBD2; j_call: TRBJ2-1; cdr3_aa: CSARGPGLPYNEQFF; cdr3_nt: TGCAGTGCTAGAGGACCGGGACTACCCTACAATGAGCAGTTCTTC
clone_size: -; v_call: TRBV27; d_call: TRBD1; j_call: TRBJ2-1; cdr3_aa: CASSLSGTGLWNEQFF; cdr3_nt: TGTGCCAGCAGTCTTTCCGGGACAGGGTTATGGAATGAGCAGTTCTTC
clone_size: few; v_call: TRBV6-1; d_call: -; j_call: TRBJ1-6; cdr3_aa: CASGRGGSGTYNSPLHF; cdr3_nt: TGTGCCAGCGGCCGGGGGGGTTCGGGGACCTATAATTCACCCCTCCACTTT
clone_size: few; v_call: TRBV12-3/TRBV12-4; d_call: TRBD2; j_call: TRBJ2-7; cdr3_aa: CASSLRGRGVAEQYF; cdr3_nt: TGTGCCAGCAGTTTAAGAGGGAGGGGCGTCGCCGAGCAGTACTTC